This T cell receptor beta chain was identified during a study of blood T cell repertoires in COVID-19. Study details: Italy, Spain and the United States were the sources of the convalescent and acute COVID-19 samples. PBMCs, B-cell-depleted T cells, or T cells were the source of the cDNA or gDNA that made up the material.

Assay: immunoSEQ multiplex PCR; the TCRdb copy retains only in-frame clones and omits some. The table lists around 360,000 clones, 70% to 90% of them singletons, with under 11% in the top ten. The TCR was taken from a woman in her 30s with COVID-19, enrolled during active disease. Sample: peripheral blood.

This CDR3 reads CASSDTTGGYEQYF. The CDR3 DNA reads as TGTGCCAGCAGTGACACGACAGGGGGCTACGAGCAGTACTTC. J is TRBJ2-7 and V is TRBV6-1, with TRBD1 matching over 9 bases. Germline CDR1 and CDR2: MNHNS and SASEGT. The CDR3 runs 14 residues. Losses at the gene ends were 3 bases for V and 3 bases for J; bases not matched to a gene: 3.